This T cell receptor beta chain derives from a study of T cell responses to AZD1222 COVID-19 vaccine. Assay used: immunoSEQ multiplex PCR; TCRdb lists only in-frame clones, some missing. This table holds under 150,000 clones, 90% found once. This CDR3 region has 18 residues. The germline gives CDR1 LNHDA, CDR2 SQIVND (reference sequence). Trimming took 6 bases from V and 0 from J, leaving 23 bases between them. The sequenced sample was peripheral blood, obtained on day 0 of AZD1222 vaccination. This chain uses TRBV19 with TRBJ1-1; no definite D call. The clonotype comes from an adult in good health. The CDR3 DNA is TGTGCCAGTAGCCTACCGGAGGGCGGGGAACGCATGAACACTGAAGCTTTCTTT. This sequence encodes CASSLPEGGERMNTEAFF.